This T cell receptor (beta chain) was observed in a study of beta chain features in type 1 diabetes. Background on the study: All samples combined gave fewer than 110 million sorted cells for examination.

The entirety of the isolated RNA underwent reverse transcription, so expressed TCRB transcripts were sequenced. Some clones are missing from TCRdb's copy, which holds only in-frame ones; the method was immunoSEQ multiplex PCR. Of almost 350,000 clones listed, roughly 8% are singletons. V shed 3 bases and J 3 bases; nucleotides not matched to a gene: 2. Germline V gene data show CDR1 as MDHEN and CDR2 as SYDVKM. The CDR3 extends over 15 amino acids. General study points: In patients and controls equally, PCR might favor templates that are shorter.

Turning to this clone: Antigen specificity is unknown.

The sample was central memory CD4+ T cells from blood. The sequence derives from a woman between 18 and 29 years old in good health. V gene TRBV28 combines with J gene TRBJ1-4; TRBD1 matches 9 bases. The CDR3 sequence: CASSFGDRANEKLFF. As DNA, the CDR3 is TGTGCCAGCAGTTTCGGGGACAGGGCTAATGAAAAACTGTTTTTT.